This TCR beta chain came from a study of T cell responses to AZD1222 COVID-19 vaccine. The data were produced by immunoSEQ multiplex PCR, yet TCRdb's version contains in-frame clones alone and is incomplete. The data contain about 130,000 clones, 88% of them singletons. Study-level findings and limits: Clonal diversity was possibly underestimated, and the donors were mostly white British, with more females. Spike-specific TCRs gained breadth and depth after people received two AZD1222 doses. Nearly half of unique spike-specific TCRs reportedly avoided B.1.351 and B.1.1.7 mutated regions.

For this clone: Its antigen is unknown.

Deletions cut 5 bases from V and 0 bases from J, with 8 bases between. Germline CDR1 reads SEHNR; CDR2 reads FQNEAQ (reference sequence). The CDR3 is 13 residues long. V and J are TRBV7-9 and TRBJ2-7; D is unresolved. The sequence came from an adult in good health. Source: peripheral blood, taken on day 0 of AZD1222 vaccination. This CDR3 reads CASSTPSSYEQYF. In DNA, the CDR3 is TGTGCCAGCAGCACCCCGAGCTCCTACGAGCAGTACTTC.